This T cell receptor (beta chain) was sequenced in a study of cytomegalovirus exposure and HLA in healthy donors. Study in general: Unique TCR beta sequences numbering 120 million or so came from 150 million to 200 million T cells in an earlier analysis.

PCR used 60 Vbeta primers and 13 Jbeta primers. Original data processing: Later reanalysis found roughly 80 million unique TCR beta chains, 10 million to 12 million of them shared. Only in-frame clones appear in the TCRdb table, and some are missing; sequencing was by immunoSEQ multiplex PCR. V and J calls and clone size are copied from that table; D and trimming were computed from the DNA. Of about 130,000 clones detected, 72% appear once; the ten largest clones hold 3% to 4%. Germline CDR1 is MNHEY and CDR2 is SMNVEV (reference sequence). V gave up 2 bases and J gave up 1 base, with 11 bases separating them. The CDR3 contains 16 residues.

The sample was PBMCs. The chain uses TRBV27 and TRBJ2-2; D may be TRBD1 (6 bases). The TCR originated in a young man in good health and CMV-seronegative. CDR3 loop: CASSLRQDMNTGELFF. In DNA, the CDR3 is TGTGCCAGCAGTTTAAGACAGGACATGAACACCGGGGAGCTGTTTTTT.